This entry lists 25 T cell receptor beta chains sequenced from one sample in a study of cytomegalovirus exposure and HLA in healthy donors. PCR amplification relied on 60 Vbeta primers (plus 13 Jbeta primers). Clones were sequenced by immunoSEQ multiplex PCR, and TCRdb holds only the in-frame ones, with some missing. The sample totals around 74,000 clones. Material: PBMCs. The receptors come from a man aged 25 to 45 in good health and CMV-seronegative.

CDR3 sequence reads: CASSSFRDRRTEAFF. The CDR3 DNA reads TGTGCCAGCAGCTCCTTCCGGGACAGGCGGACTGAAGCTTTCTTT. V usage is TRBV5-4 and J usage is TRBJ1-1, with 8 bases identical to TRBD1. Germline V gives CDR1 SGHNT, CDR2 YYREEE (reference sequence). The V segment lost 3 bases and the J segment 5 bases; nucleotides outside the gene matches: 9. CDR3 size: 15 residues.

The chain is built from TRBV7-9 and TRBJ1-2, with a weak D call TRBD1 (6 bases). The CDR3 is 13 residues long. In germline, CDR1 is SEHNR, CDR2 FQNEAQ (reference sequence). The V and J ends lost 4 bases and 3 bases respectively, with 9 bases between them. CDR3 sequence (DNA): TGTGCCAGCAGCTCGGGACAATACTATGGCTACACCTTC. Amino acids: CASSSGQYYGYTF.

In regard to this clone: The sample carries other DNA sequences with the same CDR3. The rearrangement uses TRBV5-1 and TRBJ2-5, with D possibly being TRBD2 (5 bases). V was clipped by 0 bases and J by 0 bases, with 6 bases between them. This CDR3 spans 14 amino acids. Germline V lookup: CDR1 SGHRS, CDR2 YFSETQ. The CDR3: CASSLAGDQETQYF. DNA for the CDR3: TGCGCCAGCAGCTTGGCCGGGGACCAAGAGACCCAGTACTTC.

This sequence joins TRBV18 and TRBJ2-1, with a possible D match to TRBD1 (5 bases). This CDR3 is built from 14 residues. Looked up from germline, CDR1 is KGHSH and CDR2 is LQKENI. The V end lost 0 bases, the J end lost 7 bases, and 10 bases lay between the germline ends. CDR3 loop: CASSPPTRVNEQFF. The CDR3 DNA follows: TGTGCCAGCTCACCACCTACCAGGGTGAATGAGCAGTTCTTC.

The V and J genes are TRBV29-1 and TRBJ1-2; 8 bases line up with TRBD1. This CDR3 is built from 13 residues. Per the germline V gene, CDR1 is SQVTM and CDR2 is ANQGSEA. V lost 4 bases and J lost 6; bases outside the gene matches: 7. This CDR3 reads CSVARTGNHGYTF. CDR3 sequence (DNA): TGCAGCGTTGCCAGGACAGGGAACCATGGCTACACCTTC.

V gene TRBV11-2 combines with J gene TRBJ2-1; 10 bases agree with TRBD2. V gave up 6 bases and J gave up 5 bases; unmatched junction bases: 10. The CDR3 spans 16 residues. CDR1 is SGHAT and CDR2 is FQNNGV in the germline V gene. CDR3 sequence: CASRPLAGRIHNEQFF. CDR3 in DNA: TGTGCCAGCAGACCACTAGCGGGAAGAATCCACAATGAGCAGTTCTTC.

The CDR3 spells CASTRRDRGGAETQYF. CDR3 bases: TGTGCCAGCACCCGACGGGACAGGGGAGGGGCAGAGACCCAGTACTTC. The V and J genes are TRBV28 and TRBJ2-5, with 10 bases that match TRBD1. The CDR3 is made up of 16 amino acids. Per the germline V gene, CDR1 is MDHEN and CDR2 is SYDVKM. The trim removed 7 bases at V and 4 bases at J, leaving 12 bases unmatched. Full variable domain (outside the CDR3, taken from reference TRBV28 and TRBJ2-5): DVKVTQSSRYLVKRTGEKVFLECVQDMDHENMFWYRQDPGLGLRLIYFSYDVKMKEKGDIPEGYSVSREKKERFSLILESASTNQTSMYLCASTRRDRGGAETQYFGPGTRLLVL.

The rearrangement joins TRBV25-1 to TRBJ1-4; weak D call: TRBD1 (5 bases). From germline, CDR1 is MGHDK and CDR2 SYGVNS. V was trimmed by 7 bases and J by 8 bases, leaving 17 bases between them. This CDR3 has 14 amino acids. CDR3 DNA: TGTGCCAGCAAAGAAACCCAGGGCAGCGAAAAACTGTTTTTT. It codes for CASKETQGSEKLFF.

The chain employs TRBV29-1 and TRBJ2-7, with 10 bases fitting TRBD2. Germline V gene sequence: CDR1 SQVTM, CDR2 ANQGSEA. Trimming took 6 bases from V and 4 from J; bases not matched to a gene: 12. The CDR3 is made up of 15 amino acids. CDR3 coding DNA: TGCAGCGTGTTTCTTGGGGGGACTAGCGTTTACGAGCAGTACTTC. It translates to CSVFLGGTSVYEQYF.

The chain links TRBV11-2 to TRBJ1-2; D gene uncertain. This CDR3 is 13 amino acids long. V was cut by 1 base and J by 5 bases, with 8 bases left in between. CDR1 and CDR2 from the germline V gene are SGHAT and FQNNGV. The CDR3 nucleotides are TGTGCCAGCAGCTTAGTGGGGAGGTATGGCTACACCTTC. It yields the protein CASSLVGRYGYTF.

CDR3 region: CASSIQGPYGYTF. Here the CDR3 DNA reads TGTGCCAGTAGTATCCAGGGCCCCTATGGCTACACCTTC. The chain employs TRBV19 and TRBJ1-2; tentative D call: TRBD1 (5 bases). This CDR3 has 13 residues. The V end was cut by 3 bases, the J end by 4 bases, with 9 bases between. Germline values: CDR1 LNHDA, CDR2 SQIVND (reference sequence).

Here the CDR3 DNA reads TGTGCCAGCAGCATACCGACAGGATATGAGCAGTTCTTC. Translating it yields CASSIPTGYEQFF. The chain couples TRBV11-3 to TRBJ2-1, with D perhaps matching TRBD1 (6 bases). This CDR3 is built from 13 residues. V lost 5 bases and J lost 8, with 13 bases in between. Germline V gene sequence: CDR1 SGHNT, CDR2 YENEEA.

The chain employs TRBV7-9 and TRBJ2-3; tentative D call: TRBD1 (5 bases). This CDR3 is built from 15 residues. Trimming took 6 bases from V and 6 from J, leaving 19 bases between them. Germline CDR1 and CDR2: SEHNR and FQNEAQ (reference sequence). This CDR3 is CASSLGQSPGDTQYF. In DNA form, the CDR3 reads TGTGCCAGCAGTCTAGGGCAGTCACCAGGGGATACGCAGTATTTT.

The genes are TRBV6-1 and TRBJ2-7, with 9 bases fitting TRBD1. This CDR3 has 15 amino acids. The germline V gene encodes CDR1 MNHNS and CDR2 SASEGT. V was clipped by 0 bases and J by 0 bases; unmatched bases: 0. The CDR3 spells CASSEATGGSYEQYF. For the CDR3, the DNA is TGTGCCAGCAGTGAAGCGACAGGGGGCTCCTACGAGCAGTACTTC.

The V call is TRBV11-2, the J call TRBJ2-1; D call uncertain. The V end lost 1 base, the J end lost 0 bases, and 13 bases lay between the germline ends. CDR3 length: 17 amino acids. Germline lookup yields CDR1 SGHAT and CDR2 FQNNGV. The CDR3 spells CASSLVSPLSSYNEQFF. CDR3 coding DNA: TGTGCCAGCAGCTTAGTATCCCCTCTTAGCTCCTACAATGAGCAGTTCTTC. The whole variable domain, remainder taken from reference TRBV11-2 and TRBJ2-1, is EAGVAQSPRYKIIEKRQSVAFWCNPISGHATLYWYQQILGQGPKLLIQFQNNGVVDDSQLPKDRFSAERLKGVDSTLKIQPAKLEDSAVYLCASSLVSPLSSYNEQFFGPGTRLTVL.

The chain has TRBV30 and TRBJ1-1; D is possibly TRBD1 (5 bases). The CDR3 runs to 13 residues. Per the germline V gene, CDR1 is GTSNPN and CDR2 is SVGIG (reference sequence). V lost 2 bases and J 5 bases, leaving 12 bases between the germline ends. The CDR3 sequence is CAWSYSGGTEAFF. For the CDR3, the DNA is TGTGCCTGGAGTTACTCGGGGGGAACTGAAGCTTTCTTT.

V gene TRBV19 combines with J gene TRBJ2-2, with TRBD2 as a possible D gene (5 bases). V was trimmed by 8 bases and J by 4 bases, leaving 14 bases between them. This CDR3 is built from 14 residues. Germline V CDR1 and CDR2: LNHDA, SQIVND (reference sequence). The CDR3 loop reads CASQVWGATGELFF. CDR3 in DNA: TGTGCCAGTCAGGTCTGGGGAGCCACCGGGGAGCTGTTTTTT. The full variable domain, completed using reference TRBV19 and TRBJ2-2, is DGGITQSPKYLFRKEGQNVTLSCEQNLNHDAMYWYRQDPGQGLRLIYYSQIVNDFQKGDIAEGYSVSREKKESFPLTVTSAQKNPTAFYLCASQVWGATGELFFGEGSRLTVL.

The CDR3, as DNA: TGTGCCAGCTCACCCAACCGCGGGGAGCAGTTCTTC. Residues: CASSPNRGEQFF. J is TRBJ2-1 and V is TRBV18, with D possibly TRBD2 on 5 matching bases. Germline V CDR1 and CDR2: KGHSH, LQKENI. V lost 3 bases, J lost 10 bases, and 10 bases lay in between. The CDR3 totals 12 residues.

This rearrangement joins TRBV5-4 to TRBJ2-2, with TRBD2 matching 11 bases. V trimming: 0 bases; J trimming: 6 bases; junction bases outside the gene matches: 4. Germline-derived CDR1 and CDR2 are SGHNT and YYREEE (reference sequence). This CDR3 is 16 amino acids long. In DNA form, the CDR3 reads TGTGCCAGCAGCTTGGGATTAGCGGGGGGGCCCGGGGAGCTGTTTTTT. Residues: CASSLGLAGGPGELFF.

The CDR3 loop is CASSSGQGLTQYF. DNA for the CDR3: TGTGCCAGCAGCTCCGGACAGGGTTTGACCCAGTACTTC. This chain links TRBV7-2 with TRBJ2-5, with TRBD1 matching 8 bases. The trim removed 4 bases at V and 7 bases at J, leaving 5 bases unmatched. The germline V gene encodes CDR1 SGHTA and CDR2 FQGNSA. CDR3 length: 13 residues.

The V and J genes are TRBV30 and TRBJ2-7; weak D call: TRBD2 (7 bases). Trimming shortened V by 0 bases and J by 3 bases, and 18 bases separated the two germline ends. This CDR3 is built from 16 residues. The germline gives CDR1 GTSNPN, CDR2 SVGIG (reference sequence). CDR3 residues: CAWSVPWTRGGYEQYF. In DNA, the CDR3 is TGTGCCTGGAGTGTCCCCTGGACTAGAGGGGGCTACGAGCAGTACTTC.

The rearrangement links TRBV4-3 to TRBJ2-3, with D tentatively TRBD2 (5 bases). CDR1 is LGHNA, CDR2 YSLEER, per germline. The CDR3 runs to 15 residues. The V end was cut by 0 bases, the J end by 5 bases, with 12 bases between. CDR3: CASSQDPLVGDTQYF. Written as DNA, the CDR3 is TGCGCCAGCAGCCAAGATCCACTAGTCGGAGATACGCAGTATTTT.

The rearrangement uses TRBV30 and TRBJ2-5; TRBD2 is a possible D gene (5 bases). The V and J ends lost 2 bases and 7 bases respectively, with 8 bases between them. The CDR3 sequence is 11 residues long. The germline CDR1 and CDR2 sequences are GTSNPN and SVGIG (reference sequence). The CDR3 here is CAWSPRGTQYF. CDR3 nucleotide sequence: TGTGCCTGGAGTCCCCGGGGGACCCAGTACTTC. Using reference TRBV30 and TRBJ2-5 for the parts outside the CDR3, the full variable domain is SQTIHQWPATLVQPVGSPLSLECTVEGTSNPNLYWYRQAAGRGLQLLFYSVGIGQISSEVPQNLSASRPQDRQFILSSKKLLLSDSGFYLCAWSPRGTQYFGPGTRLLVL.

This chain uses TRBV6-5 with TRBJ2-1; 10 nucleotides match TRBD1. Unmatched junction bases numbered 5, after V lost 6 bases and J lost 9 bases. The CDR3 is 13 residues long. Germline values: CDR1 MNHEY, CDR2 SVGAGI. The CDR3 DNA is TGTGCCAGCAGACGACAGGGGGCCGGTGAGCAGTTCTTC. It translates to CASRRQGAGEQFF.

This chain links TRBV18 with TRBJ2-1, with 7 bases lining up with TRBD2. The CDR3 runs 15 residues. Trimming at V came to 6 bases and at J to 2 bases, leaving 7 bases not matched to a gene. Germline V gives CDR1 KGHSH, CDR2 LQKENI. The CDR3 coding sequence is TGTGCCAGCTCTCGAGCGGGACCCCCCTACAATGAGCAGTTCTTC. It codes for CASSRAGPPYNEQFF.